One and the same sample provided the 32 T cell receptor beta chains below, sequenced in a study of T cell repertoires in cytomegalovirus infection. TCRdb analysed the reads with MiXCR anew, one entry per CDR3 protein. The profile shows hundreds of thousands of distinct CDR3 sequences, 24% of them singletons. The sample taken for sequencing was CD8+ T cells from PBMCs. The receptors derive from a human donor in good health (CMV status not recorded). Some clones in this sample may be carry-over from other donors' samples.

In this sample, this clonotype turned up a few times. The J gene is TRBJ2-1, the V gene TRBV12-5; perhaps TRBD1 as D (5 bases). CDR1 is LGHNT, CDR2 FRNRAP, per germline. The V gene lost 5 bases and the J gene lost 8 bases, with 16 bases spanning the gap. CDR3 length equals 14 residues. The CDR3 sequence: CASGTSTRTHEQFF. CDR3 in DNA: TGTGCTAGTGGTACCTCAACCCGGACACATGAGCAGTTCTTC.

This clonotype was recorded many times. This chain links TRBV6-1 with TRBJ2-7; 11 nucleotides match TRBD1. V gave up 6 bases and J gave up 6 bases; unmatched junction bases: 10. This CDR3 has 15 residues. Germline assignment: CDR1 MNHNS and CDR2 SASEGT. CDR3 coding DNA: TGTGCCAGCAGCCTCATCGGGACAGGGGGAGGCGAGCAGTACTTC. Its protein product is CASSLIGTGGGEQYF.

This clonotype came up many times. The V gene is TRBV11-3, the J gene TRBJ1-1; 8 bases line up with TRBD1. The V and J ends lost 2 bases and 3 bases, in that order; junction bases with no gene match: 2. The CDR3 is made up of 14 amino acids. The germline V gene has CDR1 SGHNT and CDR2 YENEEA. In DNA, the CDR3 is TGTGCCAGCAGCTTAACACAGGGGGACACTGAAGCTTTCTTT. Residues: CASSLTQGDTEAFF.

There are a few counts of this clonotype. The chain links TRBV7-9 to TRBJ2-2; D remains unclear. Trimming pared 8 bases from V and 1 base from J, leaving 14 bases between. The CDR3 runs to 15 residues. Germline values: CDR1 SEHNR, CDR2 FQNEAQ (reference sequence). The DNA of the CDR3 is TGTGCCAGCCTCGACGCTCACAAGAACACCGGGGAGCTGTTTTTT. This encodes CASLDAHKNTGELFF.

This chain joins TRBV27 and TRBJ1-1; D perhaps matches TRBD1 (6 bases). The germline CDR1 and CDR2 sequences are MNHEY and SMNVEV (reference sequence). This CDR3 contains 14 residues. V was pared by 1 base and J by 6 bases, with 12 bases between. This CDR3 is CASSLWGPRAEAFF. In DNA, the CDR3 is TGTGCCAGCAGTTTATGGGGGCCTCGGGCTGAAGCTTTCTTT.

The chain joins TRBV2 to TRBJ2-3; the match to TRBD2 covers 8 bases. Per the germline V gene, CDR1 is SNHLY and CDR2 is FYNNEI. The V and J ends lost 5 bases and 3 bases, in that order; junction bases with no gene match: 10. CDR3 size: 16 residues. DNA for the CDR3: TGTGCCAGCAGTCGAGGGAGGCAGCGGGGGACAGATACGCAGTATTTT. This gives the protein CASSRGRQRGTDTQYF. Full variable domain (remainder filled in from reference TRBV2 and TRBJ2-3): EPEVTQTPSHQVTQMGQEVILRCVPISNHLYFYWYRQILGQKVEFLVSFYNNEISEKSEIFDDQFSVERPDGSNFTLKIRSTKLEDSAMYFCASSRGRQRGTDTQYFGPGTRLTVL.

This clonotype was counted between two and nine times. The chain carries TRBV4-1 and TRBJ1-5; TRBD1 might be the D (5 bases). Trimming took 0 bases from V and 3 from J, leaving 12 bases between them. CDR1 and CDR2 from the germline V gene are MGHRA and YSYEKL. The CDR3 runs to 16 residues. In DNA form, the CDR3 reads TGCGCCAGCAGCCAAGAAGGCGGAGGGGACAATCAGCCCCAGCATTTT. Residues: CASSQEGGGDNQPQHF.

The V and J genes are TRBV14 and TRBJ2-7; D is unresolved. Per the germline V gene, CDR1 is SGHDN and CDR2 is FVKESK. The CDR3 spans 13 residues. V was cut by 4 bases and J by 5 bases, with 12 bases left in between. The DNA for the CDR3 is TGTGCCAGCAGCCGGGAAGGTAACAACGAGCAGTACTTC. Translated: CASSREGNNEQYF.

This clonotype came up a few times. V gene TRBV7-9 combines with J gene TRBJ1-2, with D tentatively TRBD1 (6 bases). Germline V gene sequence: CDR1 SEHNR, CDR2 FQNEAQ (reference sequence). The CDR3 consists of 14 residues. Trimming removed 3 bases from V and 4 bases from J, with 12 bases in between. CDR3 protein: CASSFAGAGYGYTF. CDR3 nucleotides: TGTGCCAGCAGCTTCGCAGGGGCAGGCTATGGCTACACCTTC.

The chain combines TRBV2 with TRBJ2-5; TRBD2 matches at 8 bases. V was pared by 3 bases and J by 1 base, with 1 base of the junction left unmatched. The germline CDR1 and CDR2 sequences are SNHLY and FYNNEI. This CDR3 has 14 amino acids. The CDR3 region is CASSERGAQETQYF. The CDR3 DNA sequence: TGTGCCAGCAGTGAGCGGGGGGCCCAAGAGACCCAGTACTTC.

A few counts support this clonotype. Here the CDR3 reads CSAGRQGDYGYTF. The CDR3 DNA is TGCAGTGCTGGAAGACAGGGCGACTATGGCTACACCTTC. The chain carries TRBV20-1 and TRBJ1-2; 7 bases align to TRBD1. V was pared by 5 bases and J by 3 bases, with 6 bases of the junction left unmatched. Germline V gene data show CDR1 as DFQATT and CDR2 as SNEGSKA (reference sequence). CDR3 length: 13 amino acids.

This clonotype turned up a few times. The chain combines TRBV28 with TRBJ2-7; D could derive from TRBD1 or TRBD2 (5 bases each). The CDR3 runs 14 residues. Germline V lookup: CDR1 MDHEN, CDR2 SYDVKM. V was trimmed by 0 bases and J by 3 bases, leaving 9 bases between them. CDR3 sequence (DNA): TGTGCCAGCAGTTTATGGGGACCCGGCTACGAGCAGTACGTC. It encodes CASSLWGPGYEQYV.

The sample holds many counts of this clonotype. The chain links TRBV19 to TRBJ2-1; 10 positions agree with TRBD1. Germline CDR1 reads LNHDA; CDR2 reads SQIVND (reference sequence). CDR3 size: 14 residues. J lost 7 bases, V lost 6 bases, and 6 bases had no gene match. The CDR3, as DNA: TGTGCCAGTAGACCGGGACAGGGGAAAAATGAGCAGTTCTTC. Amino acids: CASRPGQGKNEQFF.

This clonotype has a count of ten or more. This chain links TRBV7-9 with TRBJ2-1; D may be TRBD2 (5 bases). This CDR3 has 15 amino acids. V gave up 0 bases and J gave up 5 bases, with 11 bases separating them. The germline V gene has CDR1 SEHNR and CDR2 FQNEAQ (reference sequence). The CDR3 coding sequence is TGTGCCAGCAGCTTAGCTACCATCGGGGACAATGAGCAGTTCTTC. Its protein is CASSLATIGDNEQFF.

This clonotype has at least ten counts. This chain joins TRBV7-9 and TRBJ2-1; 8 bases map to TRBD1. Trimming at V came to 6 bases and at J to 6 bases, leaving 10 bases not matched to a gene. This CDR3 is 15 amino acids long. Germline V gives CDR1 SEHNR, CDR2 FQNEAQ (reference sequence). CDR3 sequence (DNA): TGTGCCAGCAGGGGAGTGGCAGGGGGCTTCAATGAGCAGTTCTTC. Its translation: CASRGVAGGFNEQFF.

The gene calls are TRBV6-5 and TRBJ1-1, with TRBD1 as a possible D gene (6 bases). The CDR3 covers 14 residues. The ends were cut back, 6 bases at V and 5 bases at J, with 16 bases in the middle. Per germline, CDR1 MNHEY and CDR2 SVGAGI. For the CDR3, the DNA is TGTGCCAGCAGCCAGGACGGGGGGCGGACTGAAGCTTTCTTT. Protein product: CASSQDGGRTEAFF.

The chain is built from TRBV9 and TRBJ2-3; a possible D gene is TRBD1 (6 bases). V lost 2 bases, J lost 6 bases, and 7 bases lay in between. The CDR3 consists of 12 residues. The V gene's germline CDR1 is SGDLS and CDR2 YYNGEE. This CDR3 is CASSVRGDTQYF. DNA of the CDR3: TGTGCCAGCAGCGTGAGGGGGGATACGCAGTATTTT.

The sample holds many counts of this clonotype. The chain uses TRBV7-2 and TRBJ2-5; 7 bases map to TRBD2. The CDR3 consists of 16 residues. In germline, CDR1 is SGHTA, CDR2 FQGNSA. J was trimmed by 5 bases and V by 2 bases; bases with no gene match: 11. The CDR3, as DNA: TGTGCCAGCAGCTTAAACGGGTACCGCGGGGGTGAGACCCAGTACTTC. This sequence encodes CASSLNGYRGGETQYF.

Comment on this clonotype: This may arise from a read error, as a much more abundant clone is one base away. The chain uses TRBV5-4 and TRBJ2-6, with 7 bases that match TRBD1. Germline CDR1 SGHNT, CDR2 YYREEE (reference sequence). This CDR3 is built from 15 residues. The CDR3 DNA sequence: TGTGCCAGCAGCTTTGAGGGGGCTGGGACCAACGTCCTGACTTTC. Translating gives CASSFEGAGTNVLTF.

The chain recombines TRBV11-2 with TRBJ2-3; 13 nucleotides align to TRBD2. The CDR3 has 17 amino acids. Germline V CDR1 and CDR2: SGHAT, FQNNGV. The V segment lost 7 bases and the J segment 6 bases; nucleotides outside the gene matches: 13. CDR3 bases: TGTGCCAGCAACAAATGGGGACTAGCGGGGATTTGGGATACGCAGTATTTT. As protein: CASNKWGLAGIWDTQYF. The full variable domain, with the rest looked up from reference TRBV11-2 and TRBJ2-3, is EAGVAQSPRYKIIEKRQSVAFWCNPISGHATLYWYQQILGQGPKLLIQFQNNGVVDDSQLPKDRFSAERLKGVDSTLKIQPAKLEDSAVYLCASNKWGLAGIWDTQYFGPGTRLTVL.

The CDR3 loop is CSVEDTRPRDTQYF. For the CDR3, the DNA is TGCAGCGTTGAAGATACAAGGCCTAGGGATACGCAGTATTTT. This rearrangement joins TRBV29-1 to TRBJ2-3, with D hard to call. Trimming took off 0 bases at V and 6 bases at J, with 13 bases between the two ends. Germline V gene sequence: CDR1 SQVTM, CDR2 ANQGSEA. The CDR3 is 14 amino acids.

The sample holds many counts of this clonotype. The chain uses TRBV12-3 or TRBV12-4 and TRBJ2-7; unclear D gene. The ends were cut back, 3 bases at V and 3 bases at J, with 6 bases in the middle. The length of the CDR3 is 12 residues. CDR3 DNA sequence: TGTGCCAGCAGTTTCTGGATCTACGAGCAGTACTTC. Translated: CASSFWIYEQYF.

The chain carries TRBV20-1 and TRBJ1-1; D is undetermined. Germline V gene lookup returns CDR1 DFQATT and CDR2 SNEGSKA (reference sequence). This CDR3 region has 13 residues. Deletions cut 0 bases from V and 6 bases from J, with 11 bases between. CDR3 DNA sequence: TGCAGTGCTAGAGACTATAGGAGGGCTGAAGCTTTCTTT. Amino acids: CSARDYRRAEAFF.

This clonotype has ten or more counts. The V gene is TRBV7-2, the J gene TRBJ2-1; tentative D call: TRBD1 (6 bases). The CDR3 spans 18 residues. The V end lost 2 bases, the J end lost 9 bases, and 26 bases lay between the germline ends. Germline V gene lookup returns CDR1 SGHTA and CDR2 FQGNSA. This chain's CDR3 is CASSLYQTGYPPVGEQFF. The CDR3 DNA follows: TGTGCCAGCAGCTTATACCAGACAGGCTACCCCCCGGTGGGTGAGCAGTTCTTC.

Worth noting for this clonotype: A junction boundary mismatches the germline segment, possibly from a read error. This chain joins TRBV7-7 and TRBJ2-1; 9 positions match TRBD2. The CDR3 totals 15 residues. From germline, CDR1 is SSHAT and CDR2 FNYEAQ (reference sequence). CDR3: CASSLRGTSFDEQFF. The DNA for the CDR3 is TGTGCTAGCAGCTTAAGAGGGACTAGCTTCGATGAGCAGTTCTTC.

The V call is TRBV20-1, the J call TRBJ2-1, with 8 bases matching TRBD2. V lost 0 bases, J lost 9 bases, and 10 bases stayed unmatched. The V gene's germline CDR1 is DFQATT and CDR2 SNEGSKA (reference sequence). The CDR3 sequence is 15 residues long. CDR3 residues: CSARDLLAEGSEQFF. CDR3 coding DNA: TGCAGTGCTAGAGATTTACTAGCGGAGGGGAGTGAGCAGTTCTTC.

The V gene is TRBV14, the J gene TRBJ2-5; D ambiguous. Trimming took off 1 base at V and 2 bases at J, with 23 bases between the two ends. The CDR3 has 19 residues. Germline CDR1 reads SGHDN; CDR2 reads FVKESK. The CDR3 bases are TGTGCCAGCAGCCAAGGACCCGGATCGATTCGTCTATCGCAAGAGACCCAGTACTTC. This translates into CASSQGPGSIRLSQETQYF. The full variable domain, completed using reference TRBV14 and TRBJ2-5, is EAGVTQFPSHSVIEKGQTVTLRCDPISGHDNLYWYRRVMGKEIKFLLHFVKESKQDESGMPNNRFLAERTGGTYSTLKVQPAELEDSGVYFCASSQGPGSIRLSQETQYFGPGTRLLVL.

This clonotype was counted ten times or more. This chain connects TRBV29-1 to TRBJ2-6; D gene ambiguous. CDR1 is SQVTM and CDR2 is ANQGSEA in the germline V gene. The V gene lost 0 bases and the J gene lost 4 bases, with 4 bases spanning the gap. The CDR3 loop spans 13 amino acids. Here the CDR3 reads CSVEESGANVLTF. The CDR3 nucleotides read TGCAGCGTTGAAGAGTCCGGGGCCAACGTCCTGACTTTC.

This chain uses TRBV6-1 with TRBJ2-6; 9 bases map to TRBD1. The junction had 11 bases not matched to a gene; V was cut back by 5 bases and J by 0 bases. CDR3 length: 19 residues. From germline, CDR1 is MNHNS and CDR2 SASEGT. This chain's CDR3 is CASSFAAGTGLSGANVLTF. CDR3 coding DNA: TGTGCCAGCAGTTTCGCAGCCGGGACAGGGCTCTCTGGGGCCAACGTCCTGACTTTC.

The count of this clonotype is one. The chain recombines TRBV3-1 with TRBJ1-5; weak D call: TRBD1 (6 bases). CDR3 size: 14 residues. Trimming cost V 4 bases and J 6 bases, with 13 bases left between them. In germline, CDR1 is LGHDT, CDR2 YNNKEL (reference sequence). CDR3 sequence: CASSPGGKRQPQHF. DNA for the CDR3: TGTGCCAGCAGCCCGGGGGGCAAACGTCAGCCCCAGCATTTT.

A few counts support this clonotype. The chain is built from TRBV19 and TRBJ1-5; no firm D call. Trimming removed 4 bases at V and 0 bases at J, with 7 bases between. Germline lookup yields CDR1 LNHDA and CDR2 SQIVND (reference sequence). The CDR3 loop spans 14 amino acids. In nucleotides, the CDR3 is TGTGCCAGTAGTAGAACCTATAGCAATCAGCCCCAGCATTTT. Protein sequence: CASSRTYSNQPQHF.

This clonotype turned up a few times. V is TRBV29-1 and J is TRBJ2-2, with D possibly matching TRBD1 (5 bases). V was clipped by 4 bases and J by 7 bases, with 10 bases between them. The CDR3 is 12 amino acids. The germline V gene encodes CDR1 SQVTM and CDR2 ANQGSEA. CDR3 protein: CSVGGTHGELFF. The DNA of the CDR3 is TGCAGCGTTGGGGGCACTCACGGGGAGCTGTTTTTT.